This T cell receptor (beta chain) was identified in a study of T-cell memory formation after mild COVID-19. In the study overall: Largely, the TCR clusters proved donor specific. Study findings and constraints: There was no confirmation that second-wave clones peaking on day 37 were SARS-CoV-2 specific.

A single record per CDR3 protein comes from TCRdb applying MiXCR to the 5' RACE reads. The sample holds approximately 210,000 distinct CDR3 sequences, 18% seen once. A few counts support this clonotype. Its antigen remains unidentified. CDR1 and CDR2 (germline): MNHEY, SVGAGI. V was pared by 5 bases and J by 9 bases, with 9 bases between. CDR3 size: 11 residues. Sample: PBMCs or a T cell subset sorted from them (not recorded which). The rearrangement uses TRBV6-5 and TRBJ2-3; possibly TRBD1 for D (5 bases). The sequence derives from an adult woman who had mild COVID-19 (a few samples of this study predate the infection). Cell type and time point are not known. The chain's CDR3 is CASSITGTQYF. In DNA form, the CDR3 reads TGTGCCAGCAGTATAACAGGAACGCAGTATTTT.